Following are 13 T cell receptor beta chains from one sample sequenced in a study of blood T cell repertoires in COVID-19. Measured with immunoSEQ multiplex PCR; TCRdb has only the in-frame clones, and not every one. The data contain about 37,000 clones, about nine tenths of them singletons. The sample was peripheral blood. These receptors were obtained from a human donor in a cohort sampled during active COVID-19.

The chain combines TRBV19 with TRBJ1-6, with D tentatively TRBD1 (5 bases). This CDR3 contains 16 residues. Germline CDR1 LNHDA, CDR2 SQIVND (reference sequence). Between the trimmed V and J ends, which lost 3 bases and 7 bases, there was a span of 16 bases. CDR3 DNA: TGTGCCAGTAGTATCACCTCTGGGGCCAGGAATTCACCCCTCCACTTT. Translation gives CASSITSGARNSPLHF.

V gene TRBV18 combines with J gene TRBJ2-7, with D tentatively TRBD1 (6 bases). CDR1 KGHSH and CDR2 LQKENI come from the germline V gene. This CDR3 contains 15 residues. V lost 3 bases, J lost 6 bases, and 18 bases lay in between. CDR3 sequence (DNA): TGTGCCAGCTCACCTTTTAAAGGGGGACCCGGCGAGCAGTACTTC. Translating it yields CASSPFKGGPGEQYF.

CDR3: CASSRDREGPYEQYF. Here the CDR3 DNA reads TGTGCCAGCAGCCGGGACAGGGAGGGGCCCTACGAGCAGTACTTC. The rearrangement joins TRBV5-4 to TRBJ2-7; 9 bases are shared with TRBD1. The CDR3 has 15 amino acids. J gave up 2 bases and V 4 bases, and 7 bases lay outside the gene matches. The germline V gene has CDR1 SGHNT and CDR2 YYREEE (reference sequence).

This clone was counted a single time. This rearrangement joins TRBV19 to TRBJ2-1; possibly TRBD1 for D (5 bases). V lost 4 bases to trimming and J lost 8 bases, with 15 bases between them. The germline V gene has CDR1 LNHDA and CDR2 SQIVND (reference sequence). The CDR3 runs 14 residues. The CDR3 DNA follows: TGTGCCAGTAGTACCCCTTACAGGTACCATGAGCAGTTCTTC. This translates into CASSTPYRYHEQFF. The variable domain in full, with the rest retrieved from reference TRBV19 and TRBJ2-1, is DGGITQSPKYLFRKEGQNVTLSCEQNLNHDAMYWYRQDPGQGLRLIYYSQIVNDFQKGDIAEGYSVSREKKESFPLTVTSAQKNPTAFYLCASSTPYRYHEQFFGPGTRLTVL.

With regard to this clone: Compared with germline, one end of the junction differs, possibly owing to a read error. The rearrangement uses TRBV30 and TRBJ1-6; D may be TRBD1 (5 bases). The CDR3 loop spans 12 amino acids. The germline gives CDR1 GTSNPN, CDR2 SVGIG (reference sequence). The CDR3 DNA reads TGTGCCTGGGGTGTGGGGGGTTCACCCCTCCACTTT. It encodes CAWGVGGSPLHF.

The V call is TRBV5-6, the J call TRBJ2-3; no reliable D call. Trimming removed 1 base from V and 5 bases from J, with 5 bases in between. The CDR3 spans 12 residues. CDR1 is SGHDT and CDR2 is YYEEEE in the germline V gene. CDR3 DNA: TGTGCCAGCAGCTTGAGCGAAGATACGCAGTATTTT. Its translation is CASSLSEDTQYF.

The chain has TRBV27 and TRBJ2-1, with D maybe TRBD2 (6 bases). The germline gives CDR1 MNHEY, CDR2 SMNVEV (reference sequence). Between the trimmed V and J ends, which lost 9 bases and 3 bases, there was a span of 18 bases. The CDR3 contains 15 residues. CDR3 DNA: TGTGCCAGTTTCCCCGCCACTAGCAGCTACAATGAGCAGTTCTTC. This gives the protein CASFPATSSYNEQFF.

The V call is TRBV9, the J call TRBJ1-6; perhaps TRBD1 as D (6 bases). The CDR3 runs to 15 residues. The germline V gene has CDR1 SGDLS and CDR2 YYNGEE. Trimming stripped 2 bases from V and 10 bases from J, with 16 bases between. This CDR3 reads CASSVYQGLGSPLHF. Written as DNA, the CDR3 is TGTGCCAGCAGCGTCTATCAGGGGTTAGGGTCACCCCTCCACTTT.

The chain has TRBV4-3 and TRBJ2-7; D may be TRBD1 (7 bases). Germline V gene sequence: CDR1 LGHNA, CDR2 YSLEER. With 0 bases removed from V and 4 bases from J, the gap between germline ends came to 16 bases. This CDR3 has 16 amino acids. CDR3 bases: TGCGCCAGCAGCCAAGACGTCAGGGGGGTCCCTTACGAGCAGTACTTC. Encoded protein: CASSQDVRGVPYEQYF.

The chain combines TRBV19 with TRBJ1-1, with D unclear. Per germline, CDR1 LNHDA and CDR2 SQIVND (reference sequence). Trimming shortened V by 5 bases and J by 8 bases, and 21 bases separated the two germline ends. The CDR3 is 15 amino acids. This CDR3 is CASSQIGATGVEAFF. CDR3 bases: TGTGCCAGTAGTCAGATTGGTGCTACGGGTGTAGAAGCTTTCTTT.

The chain is built from TRBV9 and TRBJ2-6; D perhaps matches TRBD2 (6 bases). Germline V CDR1 and CDR2: SGDLS, YYNGEE. V shed 2 bases and J shed 4 bases, with 19 bases lying between them. This CDR3 contains 18 residues. The CDR3 DNA is TGTGCCAGCAGCGTTCCCGGGACTGGACTCCTGGGGGCCAACGTCCTGACTTTC. Its protein product is CASSVPGTGLLGANVLTF. Based on the CDR3 plus reference TRBV9 and TRBJ2-6, the full variable domain is DSGVTQTPKHLITATGQRVTLRCSPRSGDLSVYWYQQSLDQGLQFLIQYYNGEERAKGNILERFSAQQFPDLHSELNLSSLELGDSALYFCASSVPGTGLLGANVLTFGAGSRLTVL.

The CDR3 sequence is CASSLGPQVGELFF. The CDR3 DNA sequence: TGTGCCAGCAGCTTGGGTCCACAGGTCGGGGAGCTGTTTTTT. The chain recombines TRBV5-8 with TRBJ2-2; weak D call: TRBD1 (5 bases). Germline V gene lookup returns CDR1 SGHTS and CDR2 YDEGEE. There are 14 residues in the CDR3. Trimming took 0 bases from V and 7 from J, leaving 10 bases between them.

This rearrangement joins TRBV19 to TRBJ1-2; possibly TRBD1 for D (5 bases). Germline-derived CDR1 and CDR2 are LNHDA and SQIVND (reference sequence). Trimming cost V 4 bases and J 5 bases, with 14 bases left between them. The length of the CDR3 is 14 residues. The CDR3 loop is CASSTSGTLYGYTF. The CDR3 DNA is TGTGCCAGTAGTACGAGCGGGACGCTGTATGGCTACACCTTC.